This TCR beta chain is drawn from a study of neurological immune-mediated disorders. Study-wide background: The roughly 34 patients with multiple sclerosis comprised about 30 relapsing-remitting cases and 3 secondary progressive cases. Whole-study results and caveats: The most TCR clonal expansion was seen in HTLV-1-associated myelopathy, whereas the least was seen in multiple sclerosis, below the level in healthy controls.

This clonotype was observed at least ten times. No antigen is known for it. The unsorted libraries were prepared from 2 million PBMCs (stored at -80 C). TCRdb re-called the 5' RACE reads through MiXCR, storing one row per CDR3 protein. This table holds approximately 86,000 distinct CDR3 sequences, around 2.6% found once. The germline gives CDR1 MDHEN, CDR2 SYDVKM. J was trimmed by 0 bases and V by 7 bases; bases with no gene match: 5. This CDR3 contains 15 residues. The V and J genes are TRBV28 and TRBJ2-2; TRBD2 agrees at 7 bases. The sequence derives from a woman in her 30s with multiple sclerosis. Sequenced sample: PBMCs. This chain's CDR3 is CASIFSGPNTGELFF. The CDR3 coding sequence is TGTGCCAGCATATTTAGCGGGCCGAACACCGGGGAGCTGTTTTTT.